This entry concerns a single T cell receptor (beta chain). Its antigen remains unknown. The sample is drawn from a study of T cell responses to AZD1222 COVID-19 vaccine. Produced via immunoSEQ multiplex PCR; TCRdb's table is partial and in-frame only. The sample lists about 160,000 clones; roughly 90% were seen once. This CDR3 has 14 amino acids. The germline V gene has CDR1 MRHNA and CDR2 SNTAGT. V shed 2 bases and J shed 7 bases, with 14 bases lying between them. Whole-study findings and limits: Across spike, vaccine-associated CD4 TCRs were found, dominant at 160-218 and 743-854. Every sample of the repertoires postdated the peak T cell response.

This chain connects TRBV6-4 to TRBJ1-1; D perhaps matches TRBD1 (6 bases). Sequencing was performed on peripheral blood, taken 28 days after the second AZD1222 dose. This receptor was obtained from an adult who received the AZD1222 COVID-19 vaccine. DNA of the CDR3: TGTGCCAGCAGTGACGGGGGGCGTCAGGATGAAGCTTTCTTT. Amino acids: CASSDGGRQDEAFF.